This T cell receptor beta chain originates from a study of blood T cell repertoires in COVID-19. Study as a whole: COVID-19 samples, acute and convalescent, were from the United States, Italy and Spain.

In the original workflow: Amplification of reference gene primers was used by the study to estimate nucleated cell counts. The table came from immunoSEQ multiplex PCR; TCRdb's copy has only in-frame clones and leaves some out. V and J calls and clone size are those listed in that table; D and trimming were worked out from the DNA. The sample carries around 67,000 clones, about 83% recorded once. V was shortened by 6 bases and J by 8 bases, with 19 bases between the two germline ends. The length of the CDR3 is 14 residues. CDR1 and CDR2 from the germline V gene are LGHDT and YNNKEL (reference sequence).

The chain carries TRBV3-1 (or the pseudogene TRBV3-2) and TRBJ1-2; D possibly corresponds to TRBD1 (6 bases). The receptor's source is a man aged 45-65 years with active COVID-19. Source material: peripheral blood. DNA of the CDR3: TGTGCCAGCAGTCCGAGAGGGGGGGGCTGGGGCTACACCTTC. This sequence encodes CASSPRGGGWGYTF.